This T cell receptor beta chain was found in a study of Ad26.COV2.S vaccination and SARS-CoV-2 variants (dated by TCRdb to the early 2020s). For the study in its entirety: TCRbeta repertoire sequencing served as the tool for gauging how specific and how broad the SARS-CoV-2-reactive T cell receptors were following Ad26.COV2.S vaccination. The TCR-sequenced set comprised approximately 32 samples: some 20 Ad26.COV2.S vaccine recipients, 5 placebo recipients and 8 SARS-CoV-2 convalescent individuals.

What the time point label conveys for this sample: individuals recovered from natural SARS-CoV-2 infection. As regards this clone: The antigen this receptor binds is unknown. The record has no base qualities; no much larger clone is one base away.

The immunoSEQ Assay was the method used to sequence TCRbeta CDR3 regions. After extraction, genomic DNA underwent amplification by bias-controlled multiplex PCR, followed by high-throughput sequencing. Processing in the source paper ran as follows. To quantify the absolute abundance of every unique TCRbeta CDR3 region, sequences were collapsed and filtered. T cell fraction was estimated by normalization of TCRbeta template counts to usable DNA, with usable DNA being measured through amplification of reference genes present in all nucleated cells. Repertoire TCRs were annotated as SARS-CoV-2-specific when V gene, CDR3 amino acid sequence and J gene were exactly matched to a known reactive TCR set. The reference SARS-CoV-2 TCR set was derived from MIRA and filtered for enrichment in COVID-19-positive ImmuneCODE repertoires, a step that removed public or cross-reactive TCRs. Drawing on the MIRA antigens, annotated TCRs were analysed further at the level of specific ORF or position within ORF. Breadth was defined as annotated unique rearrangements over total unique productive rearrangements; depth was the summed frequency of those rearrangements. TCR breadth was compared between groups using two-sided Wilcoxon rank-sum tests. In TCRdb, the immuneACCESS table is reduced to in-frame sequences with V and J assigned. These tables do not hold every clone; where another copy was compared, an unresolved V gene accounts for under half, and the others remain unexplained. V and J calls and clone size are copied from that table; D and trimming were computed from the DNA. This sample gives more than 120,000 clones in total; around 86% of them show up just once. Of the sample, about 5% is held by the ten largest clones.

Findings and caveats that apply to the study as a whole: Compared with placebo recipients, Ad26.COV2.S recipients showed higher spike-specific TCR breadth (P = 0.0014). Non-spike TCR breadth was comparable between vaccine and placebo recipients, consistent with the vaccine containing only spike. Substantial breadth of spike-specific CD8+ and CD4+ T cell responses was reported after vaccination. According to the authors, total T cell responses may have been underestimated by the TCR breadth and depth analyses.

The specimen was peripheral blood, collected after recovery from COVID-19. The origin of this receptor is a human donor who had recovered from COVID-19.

The sequenced DNA is TGTGCCAGCAGTTACTCAGGGCAGGTTAGCGGGGAGCTGTTTTTT. Translated, this is CASSYSGQVSGELFF. The V and J genes are TRBV6-2 or TRBV6-3 and TRBJ2-2; no confident D gene assignment can be made. Including the terminal cysteine and phenylalanine, the CDR3 comprises 15 residues. CDR3 DNA is the only sequence kept; it has 45 bases, read in frame from the first base. Deletion took 0 bases off V and 7 bases off J, with a span of 12 bases between the germline ends. The germline V gene gives CDR1 as MNHEY and CDR2 as SVGEGT.